Each of the 32 T cell receptor beta chains below was sequenced from the same sample in a study of T-cell reconstitution after alpha-beta-depleted transplantation in children (TCRdb year 2016). Receptors were amplified or captured by PCR. Sequencing took place on an Illumina HiSeq 2500. Molecular barcoding was employed in the preparation of TCR libraries, with unique molecular identifiers being used to normalize TCRbeta repertoire quantification. TCRdb took the public reads, trimmed them with fastp at Q25, ran MiXCR for clone calling and kept in-frame beta chains. When rows share a CDR3 protein, they turn into one entry using the most common DNA and genes. The sample records about 980,000 distinct CDR3 sequences, about 30% of which are singletons. The top ten clonotypes cover roughly 30% of the sample. This specimen's treatment or condition label, per the study, means: allogeneic hematopoietic cell transplantation with graft depleted of TCRalphabeta T cells and CD19 B cells.

The sequenced sample was PBMCs, mostly from graft donor cells, obtained 360 days after TCRalphabeta/CD19-depleted stem cell transplant. The receptors derive from a boy in the first two years of life who had a stem cell transplant for SCID, so the T cells may come from the graft donor.

This clonotype came up a few times. The chain carries TRBV2 and TRBJ1-1; D is uncertain. Germline-derived CDR1 and CDR2 are SNHLY and FYNNEI. Trimming removed 3 bases at V and 0 bases at J, with 14 bases between. The CDR3 consists of 16 residues. CDR3 DNA sequence: TGTGCCAGCAGTGAGTTACACGCACGTTTGAACACTGAAGCTTTCTTT. Translated, it gives CASSELHARLNTEAFF. Variable domain in full (rest from reference TRBV2 and TRBJ1-1): EPEVTQTPSHQVTQMGQEVILRCVPISNHLYFYWYRQILGQKVEFLVSFYNNEISEKSEIFDDQFSVERPDGSNFTLKIRSTKLEDSAMYFCASSELHARLNTEAFFGQGTRLTVV.

The chain is built from TRBV7-2 and TRBJ2-5; 8 positions match TRBD1. With 0 bases clipped from V and 7 bases from J, the junction kept 7 bases outside the gene matches. Germline-derived CDR1 and CDR2 are SGHTA and FQGNSA. The CDR3 sequence is 15 residues long. CDR3: CASSLADRARGTQYF. The CDR3 bases are TGTGCCAGCAGCTTAGCGGACAGGGCAAGGGGGACCCAGTACTTC.

This clonotype has more than one count but fewer than ten. V and J are TRBV6-5 and TRBJ2-5, with 7 bases that match TRBD1. From germline, CDR1 is MNHEY and CDR2 SVGAGI. This CDR3 spans 15 amino acids. V was pared by 2 bases and J by 2 bases, with 5 bases of the junction left unmatched. Here the CDR3 DNA reads TGTGCCAGCAGTTACGCAGGGGACAGACAAGAGACCCAGTACTTC. The encoded protein is CASSYAGDRQETQYF.

The rearrangement links TRBV28 to TRBJ2-7, with a possible D match to TRBD2 (6 bases). CDR3 length: 13 amino acids. V was clipped by 5 bases and J by 7 bases, with 15 bases between them. CDR1 MDHEN and CDR2 SYDVKM come from the germline V gene. The CDR3 region has the DNA TGTGCCAGCAGTGGGGACTCCCCTCGAGAGCAGTACTTC. It yields the protein CASSGDSPREQYF.

This clonotype was observed a handful of times. CDR3 bases: TGTGCCAGCAGCGGCAACGGGCAGGGGGGCCAGGTCTACGAGCAGTACTTC. Residues: CASSGNGQGGQVYEQYF. The chain has TRBV7-9 and TRBJ2-7; maybe TRBD1 (7 bases). The CDR3 length is 17 residues. Trimming took off 5 bases at V and 3 bases at J, with 23 bases between the two ends. Germline CDR1 reads SEHNR; CDR2 reads FQNEAQ (reference sequence).

This clonotype has only a few counts. The V call is TRBV19, the J call TRBJ2-7; 10 bases agree with TRBD1. Looked up from germline, CDR1 is LNHDA and CDR2 is SQIVND (reference sequence). This CDR3 region has 14 residues. J lost 6 bases, V lost 5 bases, and 7 bases had no gene match. The CDR3 DNA reads as TGTGCCAGTAGTCCGACCGGGACAGGGGTCGAGCAGTACTTC. The encoded protein is CASSPTGTGVEQYF.

V gene TRBV29-1 combines with J gene TRBJ2-1; D is unclear. The germline V gene encodes CDR1 SQVTM and CDR2 ANQGSEA. The CDR3 has 10 amino acids. V lost 8 bases and J 5 bases, leaving 7 bases between the germline ends. CDR3 nucleotides: TGCAGCTCGCAGGACAATGAGCAGTTCTTC. As protein: CSSQDNEQFF.

The V and J genes are TRBV7-9 and TRBJ2-1; D gene unclear. This CDR3 has 17 residues. V lost 1 base and J 5 bases, leaving 18 bases between the germline ends. From germline, CDR1 is SEHNR and CDR2 FQNEAQ (reference sequence). This CDR3 is CASSLGGSSIRDNEQFF. CDR3 nucleotides: TGTGCCAGCAGCTTAGGAGGTAGCTCCATTAGGGACAATGAGCAGTTCTTC. The entire variable domain, with the rest obtained from reference TRBV7-9 and TRBJ2-1, is as follows: DTGVSQNPRHKITKRGQNVTFRCDPISEHNRLYWYRQTLGQGPEFLTYFQNEAQLEKSRLLSDRFSAERPKGSFSTLEIQRTEQGDSAMYLCASSLGGSSIRDNEQFFGPGTRLTVL.

The chain links TRBV29-1 to TRBJ2-1, with no clear D. The CDR3 contains 14 residues. The V gene lost 6 bases and the J gene lost 2 bases, with 14 bases spanning the gap. The V gene's germline CDR1 is SQVTM and CDR2 ANQGSEA. The chain's CDR3 is CSVSSDNPYNEQFF. The CDR3 bases are TGCAGCGTGTCAAGTGATAACCCCTACAATGAGCAGTTCTTC.

This chain uses TRBV28 with TRBJ2-3, with a tentative D call TRBD2 (6 bases). The germline V gene encodes CDR1 MDHEN and CDR2 SYDVKM. The V gene lost 6 bases and the J gene lost 3 bases, with 16 bases spanning the gap. The CDR3 has 15 amino acids. The CDR3 protein is CASSLGGPQTDTQYF. The CDR3 bases are TGTGCCAGCAGCCTGGGAGGTCCCCAGACAGATACGCAGTATTTT.

This chain connects TRBV3-1 to TRBJ2-3; D may be TRBD2 (5 bases). The CDR3 is 15 residues long. Germline V gene lookup returns CDR1 LGHDT and CDR2 YNNKEL (reference sequence). V was shortened by 4 bases and J by 2 bases, with 13 bases between the two germline ends. CDR3 in DNA: TGTGCCAGCAGCCCCGTCGGACTTCCCACAGATACGCAGTATTTT. Translation gives CASSPVGLPTDTQYF.

Note on this clonotype: A read error may produce the germline difference seen at one junction end. This chain links TRBV7-9 with TRBJ2-3, with D possibly matching TRBD2 (5 bases). This CDR3 spans 14 amino acids. The germline V gene encodes CDR1 SEHNR and CDR2 FQNEAQ (reference sequence). CDR3 in amino acids: CASRAAPSTDSQYF. CDR3 sequence (DNA): TGTGCCAGCAGAGCGGCCCCTAGCACAGATTCGCAGTATTTT.

This chain uses TRBV11-2 with TRBJ2-1; 14 positions agree with TRBD2. Germline V gene data show CDR1 as SGHAT and CDR2 as FQNNGV. V shed 5 bases, J shed 0 bases, and the junction held 9 bases outside the gene matches. The CDR3 covers 19 residues. This CDR3 is CASSPTGLAGVTSYNEQFF. The CDR3 nucleotides are TGTGCCAGCAGCCCCACGGGACTAGCGGGGGTTACCTCCTACAATGAGCAGTTCTTC.

This clonotype was detected a few times. V is TRBV28 and J is TRBJ2-7, with a possible D match to TRBD2 (6 bases). Trimming took off 4 bases at V and 5 bases at J, with 21 bases between the two ends. This CDR3 is built from 16 residues. The germline V gene has CDR1 MDHEN and CDR2 SYDVKM. The CDR3 DNA reads TGTGCCAGCAGTTATCCTCCGGAGACTAGGCTTGACGAGCAGTACTTC. Translation: CASSYPPETRLDEQYF.

A few counts support this clonotype. This chain joins TRBV5-1 and TRBJ2-3; D gene ambiguous. This CDR3 comprises 15 residues. Looked up from germline, CDR1 is SGHRS and CDR2 is YFSETQ. The V and J ends lost 7 bases and 0 bases respectively, with 15 bases between them. The CDR3: CASRPQVPSTDTQYF. The CDR3, as DNA: TGCGCCAGCCGGCCTCAGGTTCCTAGCACAGATACGCAGTATTTT.

The chain joins TRBV5-1 to TRBJ2-7; tentatively, D is TRBD2 (6 bases). This CDR3 comprises 13 residues. Germline CDR1 reads SGHRS; CDR2 reads YFSETQ. V lost 3 bases and J lost 6, with 13 bases in between. The CDR3 loop is CASSSGLQSEQYF. CDR3 nucleotides: TGCGCCAGCAGCTCGGGACTCCAGAGCGAGCAGTACTTC.

This clonotype was counted a few times. The chain couples TRBV25-1 to TRBJ2-7; TRBD2 is a possible D gene (6 bases). This CDR3 has 16 amino acids. Trimming left V 4 bases short and J 0 bases short, with 16 bases between. Germline V CDR1 and CDR2: MGHDK, SYGVNS. CDR3 protein: CASSAPGSRSSYEQYF. The CDR3 region has the DNA TGTGCCAGCAGTGCCCCCGGGAGCCGGAGCTCCTACGAGCAGTACTTC.

This rearrangement joins TRBV7-3 to TRBJ2-2; TRBD2 is a possible D gene (5 bases). The ends were cut back, 5 bases at V and 1 base at J, with 20 bases in the middle. The CDR3 is made up of 18 amino acids. Germline V gives CDR1 SGHTA, CDR2 FQGTGA. CDR3 bases: TGTGCCAGCAGCCCAATAATCGGACTTACGATGAACACCGGGGAGCTGTTTTTT. Translation: CASSPIIGLTMNTGELFF.

The V and J genes are TRBV11-1 and TRBJ2-7; TRBD1 aligns across 9 bases. The CDR3 extends over 18 amino acids. Germline V gene data show CDR1 as SGHAT and CDR2 as FQDESV (reference sequence). Trimming cost V 0 bases and J 4 bases; bases outside gene matches: 13. CDR3 protein: CASSLAFIAGQGEYEQYF. The CDR3 DNA reads as TGTGCCAGCAGCTTAGCTTTTATCGCGGGACAGGGAGAGTACGAGCAGTACTTC.

V gene TRBV12-3 or TRBV12-4 combines with J gene TRBJ2-1, with 8 bases lining up with TRBD1. The junction had 4 bases not matched to a gene; V was cut back by 4 bases and J by 2 bases. The CDR3 is made up of 15 amino acids. CDR3 region: CASSSTGAPYNEQFF. CDR3 in DNA: TGTGCCAGCAGTTCGACAGGGGCGCCCTACAATGAGCAGTTCTTC.

The chain joins TRBV20-1 to TRBJ2-1; no definite D call. Trimming removed 0 bases at V and 0 bases at J, with 15 bases between. The germline V gene has CDR1 DFQATT and CDR2 SNEGSKA (reference sequence). CDR3 length equals 17 residues. The CDR3 nucleotides read TGCAGTGCTAGAGATTTCCGGCGGTCAAGCTCCTACAATGAGCAGTTCTTC. Translated, it gives CSARDFRRSSSYNEQFF.

The gene calls are TRBV4-2 and TRBJ2-1; no firm D call. The CDR3 spans 17 residues. Trimming stripped 4 bases from V and 8 bases from J, with 24 bases between. Germline V gene sequence: CDR1 LGHNA, CDR2 YNFKEQ. The CDR3 protein is CASSRAWTVDFLDEQFF. In DNA form, the CDR3 reads TGTGCCAGCAGCCGGGCCTGGACGGTGGATTTTTTGGATGAGCAGTTCTTC.

This clonotype was found many times. The chain joins TRBV12-3 or TRBV12-4 to TRBJ1-1; the D gene is possibly TRBD1 (6 bases). CDR3 length: 12 residues. V was shortened by 4 bases and J by 4 bases, with 7 bases between the two germline ends. The CDR3 loop reads CASSWTATEAFF. CDR3 coding DNA: TGTGCCAGCAGTTGGACAGCCACTGAAGCTTTCTTT.

This clonotype was seen a handful of times. The chain has TRBV20-1 and TRBJ2-1; tentative D call: TRBD2 (7 bases). Germline V gene sequence: CDR1 DFQATT, CDR2 SNEGSKA (reference sequence). The CDR3 has 13 residues. Trimming stripped 4 bases from V and 9 bases from J, with 16 bases between. As DNA, the CDR3 is TGCAGTGCTACGAGGGGGGGCGGTAGTGAGCAGTTCTTC. Translation: CSATRGGGSEQFF.

This clonotype was counted only a few times. The chain employs TRBV6-2 or TRBV6-3 and TRBJ2-7; 7 positions match TRBD1. The CDR3 extends over 17 amino acids. V shed 0 bases, J shed 3 bases, and the junction held 11 bases outside the gene matches. Germline values: CDR1 MNHEY, CDR2 SVGEGT. The CDR3 sequence: CASSYSIRDSPDYEQYF. The CDR3 DNA reads as TGTGCCAGCAGTTACTCGATCCGGGACAGCCCGGACTACGAGCAGTACTTC.

This clonotype was counted only a few times. This rearrangement joins TRBV29-1 to TRBJ1-2; 7 positions match TRBD1. Germline V gives CDR1 SQVTM, CDR2 ANQGSEA. The CDR3 has 13 residues. J gave up 5 bases and V 3 bases, and 6 bases lay outside the gene matches. The CDR3 nucleotides read TGCAGCGTTGAGTCGACAGGGCATTATGGCTACACCTTC. Its translation: CSVESTGHYGYTF.

The chain is built from TRBV9 and TRBJ1-2, with no clear D. Trimming pared 6 bases from V and 1 base from J, leaving 10 bases between. CDR3 length: 13 amino acids. CDR1 is SGDLS, CDR2 YYNGEE, per germline. In DNA, the CDR3 is TGTGCCAGCAATCCGGGCAGTAACTATGGCTACACCTTC. This codes for CASNPGSNYGYTF.

This clonotype was detected only a few times. The V call is TRBV5-5, the J call TRBJ1-4; D is uncertain. CDR1 and CDR2 (germline): SGHKS, YYEKEE (reference sequence). Trimming shortened V by 4 bases and J by 5 bases, and 15 bases separated the two germline ends. The CDR3 loop spans 15 amino acids. The CDR3 nucleotides are TGTGCCAGCAGCCCGGAAGGACGGACGAATGAAAAACTGTTTTTT. Protein: CASSPEGRTNEKLFF.

This clonotype was seen only a few times. The chain links TRBV6-1 to TRBJ1-1, with D hard to call. The CDR3 consists of 13 residues. Trimming took 7 bases from V and 1 from J, leaving 10 bases between them. Germline CDR1 and CDR2: MNHNS and SASEGT. The CDR3 is CASTKQPNTEAFF. In nucleotides, the CDR3 is TGTGCCAGCACCAAACAGCCGAACACTGAAGCTTTCTTT.

This clonotype was counted once. This chain links TRBV2 with TRBJ2-3, with 11 bases identical to TRBD2. Trimming at V came to 6 bases and at J to 6 bases, leaving 11 bases not matched to a gene. The CDR3 runs 16 residues. CDR1 is SNHLY, CDR2 FYNNEI, per germline. The CDR3 protein is CASRGTSGARGDTQYF. The CDR3 DNA reads TGTGCCAGCAGGGGGACTAGCGGAGCTCGGGGGGATACGCAGTATTTT. Complete variable domain (other parts from reference TRBV2 and TRBJ2-3): EPEVTQTPSHQVTQMGQEVILRCVPISNHLYFYWYRQILGQKVEFLVSFYNNEISEKSEIFDDQFSVERPDGSNFTLKIRSTKLEDSAMYFCASRGTSGARGDTQYFGPGTRLTVL.

The chain employs TRBV29-1 and TRBJ2-1; D is unclear. This CDR3 is 15 amino acids long. Germline V gene data show CDR1 as SQVTM and CDR2 as ANQGSEA. V dropped 2 bases and J dropped 0 bases, with 11 bases sitting between them. CDR3 bases: TGCAGCGTTGAACGTACCCAGAGCTCCTACAATGAGCAGTTCTTC. Encoded protein: CSVERTQSSYNEQFF.

The chain is built from TRBV29-1 and TRBJ1-1; weak D call: TRBD1 (6 bases). V was trimmed by 4 bases and J by 6 bases, leaving 12 bases between them. The CDR3 has 12 residues. Germline CDR1 SQVTM, CDR2 ANQGSEA. This CDR3 reads CSVGPTGPEAFF. As DNA, the CDR3 is TGCAGCGTTGGGCCGACAGGTCCTGAAGCTTTCTTT.